Each of the 32 T cell receptor beta chains below was sequenced from the same sample in a study of cytomegalovirus exposure and HLA in healthy donors. Assay: immunoSEQ multiplex PCR; the TCRdb copy retains only in-frame clones and omits some. The sample lists about 56,000 clones, 90% to 95% occurring once. The specimen was PBMCs. The receptor source for this set is a young woman in good health and CMV-seropositive.

This sequence joins TRBV7-9 and TRBJ2-7; 8 positions match TRBD1. In germline, CDR1 is SEHNR, CDR2 FQNEAQ (reference sequence). The CDR3 spans 14 residues. V lost 1 base to trimming and J lost 6 bases; unmatched junction nucleotides: 5. The CDR3 spells CASSLGGTGREQYF. The CDR3 DNA reads TGTGCCAGCAGCTTAGGTGGGACAGGACGCGAGCAGTACTTC.

CDR3 amino acids: CAWSPGLAGLAKNIQYF. DNA for the CDR3: TGTGCCTGGAGTCCAGGACTAGCGGGGCTAGCCAAAAACATTCAGTACTTC. The chain couples TRBV30 to TRBJ2-4, with 12 bases that match TRBD2. With V trimmed by 2 bases and J by 0 bases, 5 bases remained unmatched. In germline, CDR1 is GTSNPN, CDR2 SVGIG (reference sequence). The length of the CDR3 is 17 residues.

This chain links TRBV19 with TRBJ1-6; D is undetermined. This CDR3 contains 13 residues. Trimming took 6 bases from V and 5 from J, leaving 8 bases between them. Germline V gene data show CDR1 as LNHDA and CDR2 as SQIVND (reference sequence). CDR3 protein: CASRIRDNSPLHF. The CDR3 DNA is TGTGCCAGTAGGATCCGGGATAATTCACCCCTCCACTTT.

This clone has just a few counts. V usage is TRBV19 and J usage is TRBJ2-1; a weak D match, TRBD2 (5 bases). The V end was cut by 9 bases, the J end by 8 bases, with 14 bases between. Germline lookup yields CDR1 LNHDA and CDR2 SQIVND (reference sequence). This CDR3 has 12 amino acids. The chain's CDR3 is CASRTLDHEQFF. DNA of the CDR3: TGTGCCAGCCGGACTCTAGACCATGAGCAGTTCTTC. Using reference TRBV19 and TRBJ2-1 for the parts outside the CDR3, the full variable domain is DGGITQSPKYLFRKEGQNVTLSCEQNLNHDAMYWYRQDPGQGLRLIYYSQIVNDFQKGDIAEGYSVSREKKESFPLTVTSAQKNPTAFYLCASRTLDHEQFFGPGTRLTVL.

This chain uses TRBV25-1 with TRBJ1-1, with TRBD1 identical over 8 bases. CDR3 length equals 13 residues. Germline CDR1 reads MGHDK; CDR2 reads SYGVNS. The V segment lost 8 bases and the J segment 2 bases; nucleotides outside the gene matches: 4. This CDR3 is CASGRGLNTEAFF. The CDR3 DNA reads as TGTGCCAGCGGCAGGGGGCTAAACACTGAAGCTTTCTTT.

By frequency in the sample, this clone is medium-sized. J is TRBJ2-1 and V is TRBV4-1, with TRBD1 identical over 7 bases. CDR1 MGHRA and CDR2 YSYEKL come from the germline V gene. This CDR3 region has 15 residues. J lost 3 bases, V lost 1 base, and 3 bases had no gene match. The DNA for the CDR3 is TGCGCCAGCAGCCAAGGACAGGGAGACTACAATGAGCAGTTCTTC. This translates into CASSQGQGDYNEQFF.

The J gene is TRBJ1-1, the V gene TRBV4-3; 7 nucleotides agree with TRBD1. Germline CDR1 reads LGHNA; CDR2 reads YSLEER. V lost 0 bases to trimming and J lost 10 bases; unmatched junction nucleotides: 11. The CDR3 runs to 15 residues. The CDR3 coding sequence is TGCGCCAGCAGCCAAGATTTGGCGCAGGGGGTAGGAGCTTTCTTT. Amino acid sequence: CASSQDLAQGVGAFF.

This sequence joins TRBV5-1 and TRBJ1-1, with D possibly being TRBD1 (6 bases). Per germline, CDR1 SGHRS and CDR2 YFSETQ. The CDR3 runs 16 residues. Trimming left V 4 bases short and J 1 base short, with 17 bases between. CDR3 nucleotides: TGCGCCAGCAGCCCATTGGGGGGGCAGGGGAACACTGAAGCTTTCTTT. It translates to CASSPLGGQGNTEAFF.

The chain has TRBV28 and TRBJ1-5, with D possibly being TRBD1 (6 bases). Germline CDR1 is MDHEN and CDR2 is SYDVKM. The CDR3 totals 16 residues. V lost 4 bases and J 7 bases, leaving 20 bases between the germline ends. CDR3 DNA sequence: TGTGCCAGCAGTTCTTACTCACAGGGATCGAGACAGCCCCAGCATTTT. Protein: CASSSYSQGSRQPQHF.

The chain uses TRBV5-4 and TRBJ1-2; D unresolved. The V end lost 4 bases, the J end lost 4 bases, and 14 bases lay between the germline ends. Looked up from germline, CDR1 is SGHNT and CDR2 is YYREEE (reference sequence). CDR3 size: 14 residues. CDR3 DNA: TGTGCCAGCAGCCAAATTGGACTGCCCTATGGCTACACCTTC. It encodes CASSQIGLPYGYTF.

The chain joins TRBV6-1 to TRBJ2-3; 8 nucleotides agree with TRBD2. The ends lost 0 bases at V and 2 bases at J; junction bases unmatched: 7. Germline assignment: CDR1 MNHNS and CDR2 SASEGT. The CDR3 has 17 residues. This CDR3 reads CASSEAGAGGSTDTQYF. The DNA of the CDR3 is TGTGCCAGCAGTGAAGCGGGGGCGGGGGGTTCCACAGATACGCAGTATTTT.

In this sample, this clone turned up once. The chain is built from TRBV7-9 and TRBJ1-4; D uncertain. CDR3 length: 16 residues. In germline, CDR1 is SEHNR, CDR2 FQNEAQ (reference sequence). The ends were cut back, 5 bases at V and 7 bases at J, with 20 bases in the middle. This chain's CDR3 is CASSKTGSLTSEKLFF. CDR3 sequence (DNA): TGTGCCAGCAGCAAAACCGGGAGCCTTACCTCTGAAAAACTGTTTTTT. Full variable domain (outside the CDR3, taken from reference TRBV7-9 and TRBJ1-4): DTGVSQNPRHKITKRGQNVTFRCDPISEHNRLYWYRQTLGQGPEFLTYFQNEAQLEKSRLLSDRFSAERPKGSFSTLEIQRTEQGDSAMYLCASSKTGSLTSEKLFFGSGTQLSVL.

The chain joins TRBV7-3 to TRBJ2-5; a weak D match, TRBD2 (6 bases). Trimming stripped 0 bases from V and 2 bases from J, with 16 bases between. CDR1 and CDR2 (germline): SGHTA, FQGTGA. The CDR3 totals 17 residues. The CDR3 DNA reads TGTGCCAGCAGCTTAACGTGGTCACGGGACTCACAAGAGACCCAGTACTTC. Amino acid sequence: CASSLTWSRDSQETQYF.

In its sample, this clone was seen once. CDR3 bases: TGTGCCAGCAGCTTATTGGGCAGGGCCACAGATACGCAGTATTTT. Translating it yields CASSLLGRATDTQYF. The chain carries TRBV7-2 and TRBJ2-3, with a weak D call TRBD1 (5 bases). Per the germline V gene, CDR1 is SGHTA and CDR2 is FQGNSA. The CDR3 extends over 15 amino acids. Trimming took 2 bases from V and 2 from J, leaving 11 bases between them.

In this sample, this clone turned up a few times. V gene TRBV5-4 combines with J gene TRBJ1-2, with 11 bases lining up with TRBD1. This CDR3 is built from 15 residues. V gave up 7 bases and J gave up 4 bases; unmatched junction bases: 9. Germline-derived CDR1 and CDR2 are SGHNT and YYREEE (reference sequence). In DNA, the CDR3 is TGTGCCAGCCGGAAGGACAGGGGGCAGGCCTATGGCTACACCTTC. This encodes CASRKDRGQAYGYTF.

This clone was counted a single time. The chain links TRBV7-2 to TRBJ2-2; D remains unclear. Germline V gene data show CDR1 as SGHTA and CDR2 as FQGNSA. This CDR3 region has 13 residues. V was shortened by 5 bases and J by 2 bases, with 6 bases between the two germline ends. CDR3 nucleotide sequence: TGTGCCAGCAGCATAACAAACACCGGGGAGCTGTTTTTT. This sequence encodes CASSITNTGELFF.

CDR3 sequence: CASSPHQGSDSPLHF. The CDR3 region has the DNA TGTGCCAGCTCACCACATCAGGGTTCGGACTCACCCCTCCACTTT. The rearrangement links TRBV18 to TRBJ1-6; D might be TRBD1 (5 bases). Germline-derived CDR1 and CDR2 are KGHSH and LQKENI. This CDR3 is 15 amino acids long. The V end was cut by 1 base, the J end by 10 bases, with 14 bases between.

The V call is TRBV6-6, the J call TRBJ1-5; D may be TRBD1 (5 bases). V lost 7 bases to trimming and J lost 1 base, with 11 bases between them. Germline V gene sequence: CDR1 MNHNY, CDR2 SVGAGI (reference sequence). The CDR3 has 14 residues. The DNA of the CDR3 is TGTGCCAGCACTCCTCAGGGCAGCAATCAGCCCCAGCATTTT. Protein sequence: CASTPQGSNQPQHF.

V usage is TRBV5-1 and J usage is TRBJ1-2, with TRBD1 matching over 7 bases. This CDR3 is built from 15 residues. Germline loops: CDR1 SGHRS, CDR2 YFSETQ. With V trimmed by 0 bases and J by 3 bases, 5 bases remained unmatched. CDR3 region: CASSLAGDRDYGYTF. The CDR3 DNA reads TGCGCCAGCAGCTTGGCAGGGGACAGAGACTATGGCTACACCTTC.

The sample holds one count of this clone. The J gene is TRBJ1-3, the V gene TRBV9, with D possibly TRBD1 on 6 matching bases. Germline V gives CDR1 SGDLS, CDR2 YYNGEE. Between the trimmed V and J ends, which lost 2 bases and 1 base, there was a span of 16 bases. There are 17 residues in the CDR3. The CDR3 sequence: CASSVGTGPLSGNTIYF. DNA of the CDR3: TGTGCCAGCAGCGTGGGTACAGGGCCGCTTTCTGGAAACACCATATATTTT. The full variable domain, in which reference TRBV9 and TRBJ1-3 provide the parts outside the CDR3, is DSGVTQTPKHLITATGQRVTLRCSPRSGDLSVYWYQQSLDQGLQFLIQYYNGEERAKGNILERFSAQQFPDLHSELNLSSLELGDSALYFCASSVGTGPLSGNTIYFGEGSWLTVV.

Only one count was recorded for this clone. The V gene is TRBV28, the J gene TRBJ1-2; TRBD1 aligns across 7 bases. Germline CDR1 reads MDHEN; CDR2 reads SYDVKM. The CDR3 is made up of 16 amino acids. After removal of 4 bases from V and 0 bases from J, the junction contained 8 bases not matched to a gene. The DNA of the CDR3 is TGTGCCAGCAGTTCCCATGGGACAGCAGCTAACTATGGCTACACCTTC. Translated, it gives CASSSHGTAANYGYTF.

This chain links TRBV4-1 with TRBJ2-7; TRBD2 might be the D (5 bases). The germline V gene has CDR1 MGHRA and CDR2 YSYEKL. The CDR3 contains 14 residues. Trimming removed 0 bases at V and 11 bases at J, with 17 bases between. CDR3 amino acids: CASSQEESRRWKYF. As DNA, the CDR3 is TGCGCCAGCAGCCAAGAAGAATCTAGGAGGTGGAAGTACTTC.

The V call is TRBV25-1, the J call TRBJ2-7; 11 bases agree with TRBD1. This CDR3 region has 14 residues. The germline CDR1 and CDR2 sequences are MGHDK and SYGVNS. V dropped 8 bases and J dropped 6; count of bases not matched to a gene: 9. CDR3: CASSWTGGKREQYF. The DNA for the CDR3 is TGTGCCAGCTCTTGGACAGGGGGCAAACGCGAGCAGTACTTC.

This chain links TRBV28 with TRBJ2-5, with a possible D match to TRBD2 (6 bases). Germline V gives CDR1 MDHEN, CDR2 SYDVKM. V lost 4 bases and J lost 7, with 16 bases in between. The CDR3 spans 14 residues. The chain's CDR3 is CASSWSAGPRTQYF. In DNA, the CDR3 is TGTGCCAGCAGTTGGTCTGCGGGGCCACGGACCCAGTACTTC. Drawing the rest from reference TRBV28 and TRBJ2-5, the complete variable domain is DVKVTQSSRYLVKRTGEKVFLECVQDMDHENMFWYRQDPGLGLRLIYFSYDVKMKEKGDIPEGYSVSREKKERFSLILESASTNQTSMYLCASSWSAGPRTQYFGPGTRLLVL.

The chain is built from TRBV2 and TRBJ1-5; D might be TRBD1 (5 bases). The ends were cut back, 2 bases at V and 2 bases at J, with 10 bases in the middle. In germline, CDR1 is SNHLY, CDR2 FYNNEI. This CDR3 spans 15 amino acids. CDR3 amino acids: CASSEQGLGNQPQHF. CDR3 nucleotide sequence: TGTGCCAGCAGTGAACAGGGTTTGGGCAATCAGCCCCAGCATTTT.

The chain carries TRBV10-3 and TRBJ2-1, with D unclear. Between the trimmed V and J ends, which lost 5 bases and 4 bases, there was a span of 12 bases. Germline V CDR1 and CDR2: ENHRY, SYGVKD. The CDR3 consists of 14 residues. The CDR3 DNA reads TGTGCCATCAGTCCGAGTCAGGATTACAATGAGCAGTTCTTC. Its protein product is CAISPSQDYNEQFF.

The rearrangement uses TRBV30 and TRBJ1-6, with 8 bases aligning to TRBD1. The ends lost 0 bases at V and 7 bases at J; junction bases unmatched: 2. CDR3 length: 14 amino acids. The germline gives CDR1 GTSNPN, CDR2 SVGIG (reference sequence). This chain's CDR3 is CAWSVGQANSPLHF. The CDR3 DNA is TGTGCCTGGAGTGTGGGACAGGCGAATTCACCCCTCCACTTT.

This clone was seen more than once but under ten times. V gene TRBV9 combines with J gene TRBJ2-5; the D gene is possibly TRBD2 (6 bases). The CDR3 is 17 residues long. V lost 0 bases to trimming and J lost 4 bases, with 19 bases between them. CDR1 SGDLS and CDR2 YYNGEE come from the germline V gene. CDR3 sequence: CASSVGRSGERTETQYF. CDR3 nucleotides: TGTGCCAGCAGCGTAGGCCGGTCGGGGGAGAGGACAGAGACCCAGTACTTC.

J is TRBJ1-4 and V is TRBV27, with a weak D call TRBD1 (5 bases). The CDR3 is 15 residues long. Germline V gene sequence: CDR1 MNHEY, CDR2 SMNVEV (reference sequence). V dropped 0 bases and J dropped 2 bases, with 7 bases sitting between them. CDR3 sequence reads: CASSLSGGTNEKLFF. In nucleotides, the CDR3 is TGTGCCAGCAGTTTATCGGGGGGGACTAATGAAAAACTGTTTTTT.

The rearrangement links TRBV6-5 to TRBJ2-2, with D perhaps TRBD1 (5 bases). V was trimmed by 2 bases and J by 4 bases, leaving 8 bases between them. CDR3 length: 14 amino acids. Germline loops: CDR1 MNHEY, CDR2 SVGAGI. Here the CDR3 DNA reads TGTGCCAGCAGTTACAGGGGAATCACCGGGGAGCTGTTTTTT. This gives the protein CASSYRGITGELFF.

The J gene is TRBJ2-7, the V gene TRBV6-6; tentatively, D is TRBD1 (5 bases). The CDR3 has 14 amino acids. V lost 2 bases and J lost 3, with 11 bases in between. CDR1 is MNHNY and CDR2 is SVGAGI in the germline V gene (reference sequence). The CDR3 coding sequence is TGTGCCAGCAGTTACAAGGGGCCTGACTACGAGCAGTACTTC. It encodes CASSYKGPDYEQYF.

The rearrangement joins TRBV12-5 to TRBJ1-5; TRBD1 agrees at 10 bases. The CDR3 sequence is 16 residues long. Germline values: CDR1 LGHNT, CDR2 FRNRAP. V lost 6 bases and J lost 5; bases outside the gene matches: 10. DNA for the CDR3: TGTGCTAGTGGACTGACGGGACAGGGGTTTTATCAGCCCCAGCATTTT. Translating gives CASGLTGQGFYQPQHF.